A selection of T cell receptor beta chains follows, all from one sample in a study of cytomegalovirus exposure and HLA in healthy donors. Assay used: immunoSEQ multiplex PCR; TCRdb lists only in-frame clones, some missing. The sample contains about 160,000 clones, about four fifths of which appear only once. Sequenced sample: PBMCs. Receptors were obtained from a male donor in good health and CMV-seropositive. CDR3s include the opening cysteine and the closing phenylalanine or tryptophan. A D gene is named only where the DNA matches it firmly. Not every row has a clone size; where given, it reads once, few, many or a size class.

size	J	D	V	DNA	CDR3
-	TRBJ1-1	-	TRBV5-1	TGCGCCAGCAGCGGCAGGTCGGCCACTGAAGCTTTCTTT	CASSGRSATEAFF
-	TRBJ2-5	-	TRBV30	TGTGCCTGGAGTGTATTGGCAGGGGTTCCGGGGACCCAGTACTTC	CAWSVLAGVPGTQYF
-	TRBJ2-1	-	TRBV10-3	TGTGCCATCAGAGACAGGAGCTCCTACAATGAGCAGTTCTTC	CAIRDRSSYNEQFF
-	TRBJ2-7	-	TRBV30	TGTGCCTGGAGTGTACGCGGCTACGAGCAGTACTTC	CAWSVRGYEQYF
-	TRBJ1-1	-	TRBV5-6	TGTGCCAGCAGCGGAGCGGGACGGCACACTGAAGCTTTCTTT	CASSGAGRHTEAFF
once	TRBJ1-2	TRBD1	TRBV28	TGTGCCAGCAGTTTATCGGACAGGAACTATGGCTACACCTTC	CASSLSDRNYGYTF
few	TRBJ2-4	-	TRBV9	TGTGCCAGCAGCGTAGGTCGGGCCAAAAACATTCAGTACTTC	CASSVGRAKNIQYF
-	TRBJ1-2	TRBD1	TRBV29-1	TGCAGCGTTGGGACAGGGAATGGCTACACCTTC	CSVGTGNGYTF
once	TRBJ2-7	TRBD1	TRBV19	TGTGCCAGTAGTATAGGACAGGGCTACGAGCAGTACTTC	CASSIGQGYEQYF
-	TRBJ1-6	-	TRBV7-9	TGTGCCAGCAGCCTAAGGGAGGGGGGTACTTCACCCCTCCACTTT	CASSLREGGTSPLHF
-	TRBJ2-1	-	TRBV5-1	TGCGCCAGCAGCTTGGGTACACAAAACAATGAGCAGTTCTTC	CASSLGTQNNEQFF
-	TRBJ2-2	-	TRBV30	TGTGCCTGGACACTAGCCTACACCGGGGAGCTGTTTTTT	CAWTLAYTGELFF
-	TRBJ1-5	-	TRBV7-9	TGTGCCAGCAGCGTGCAGGGAAATAGCAATCAGCCCCAGCATTTT	CASSVQGNSNQPQHF
-	TRBJ2-1	TRBD1	TRBV7-6	TGTGCCAGCAGCTGGGACAGGGTCAATGAGCAGTTCTTC	CASSWDRVNEQFF
-	TRBJ2-1	TRBD2	TRBV15	TGTGCCACCAGCCGTTCCAGCGGGAGTTACAATGAGCAGTTCTTC	CATSRSSGSYNEQFF
few	TRBJ1-2	-	TRBV7-9	TGTGCCAGCAGCTTAGGGGTAGCGGGGGCCTATGGCTACACCTTC	CASSLGVAGAYGYTF
-	TRBJ1-1	TRBD1	TRBV5-4	TGTGCCAGCAGCTGGGACAGGATGAACACTGAAGCTTTCTTT	CASSWDRMNTEAFF
-	TRBJ2-7	TRBD1	TRBV27	TGTGCCAGCAGGGACAGGGGCCGACACGAGCAGTACTTC	CASRDRGRHEQYF
-	TRBJ1-5	-	TRBV5-6	TGTGCCAGCAGCCCCAGAGGGCAGCCCCAGCATTTT	CASSPRGQPQHF
few	TRBJ1-2	-	TRBV10-3	TGTGCCATCAGTGAGTCGAGGCAGGGGGGCTACACCTTC	CAISESRQGGYTF
-	TRBJ1-3	-	TRBV5-4	TGTGCCAGCAGCCGGGGGGAACTATTTGGAAACACCATATATTTT	CASSRGELFGNTIYF
-	TRBJ1-2	-	TRBV30	TGTGCCTGGAGTGTAGGGACTCTCATAGAGGGAGGCTACACCTTC	CAWSVGTLIEGGYTF
-	TRBJ2-3	-	TRBV10-3	TGTGCCATCAGTGGAGAGGTAACGCAGTATTTT	CAISGEVTQYF
-	TRBJ1-2	-	TRBV6-1	TGTGCCAGCAGCGCAGGCCCTGCTAACTATGGCTACACCTTC	CASSAGPANYGYTF
-	TRBJ2-5	TRBD1	TRBV18	TGTGCCAGCTCACCAGGGACAGCCGGGCGGGAGACCCAGTACTTC	CASSPGTAGRETQYF
-	TRBJ2-5	-	TRBV9	TGTGCCAGCAGCCCCGGTCGGGGGAGCGAGACCCAGTACTTC	CASSPGRGSETQYF
-	TRBJ2-1	TRBD1	TRBV28	TGTGCCAGCACTACTCCGGGACAGGGTAGCAATGAGCAGTTCTTC	CASTTPGQGSNEQFF